The rows below give T cell receptor beta chains drawn from one sample of a study of Graves' ophthalmopathy and Graves' hyperthyroidism. TCRdb analysed the multiplex PCR reads with MiXCR anew, one entry per CDR3 protein. This sample yields 560,000 or so distinct CDR3 sequences, of which less than 45% are seen a single time; about 4% belongs to the top ten. Sequenced: peripheral blood or thyroid tissue (not recorded which). These receptor sequences come from an adult man with Graves' hyperthyroidism. Both conserved end residues are part of each CDR3. D genes are given only for firm matches. Part of the rows lack a size; the others show once, few, many or a class for expanded clones.

abundance	v_gene	j_gene	d_gene	CDR3aa	CDR3nt
few	TRBV7-9	TRBJ2-7	NA	CASSLAFYEQYF	TGTGCCAGCAGCTTAGCTTTCTACGAGCAGTACTTC
NA	TRBV5-1	TRBJ2-3	TRBD2	CASSSGLAGSPSTDTQYF	TGCGCCAGCAGCTCGGGACTAGCGGGGTCCCCTAGCACAGATACGCAGTATTTT
NA	TRBV19	TRBJ2-3	TRBD1	CASAFGTGGSDTQYF	TGTGCCAGTGCTTTTGGGACAGGGGGTTCAGATACGCAGTATTTT
many	TRBV5-8	TRBJ1-1	NA	CASSHPSMNTEAFF	TGTGCCAGCAGCCACCCTTCCATGAACACTGAAGCTTTCTTT
many	TRBV14	TRBJ1-1	TRBD1	CASSQRTGWSTEAFF	TGTGCCAGCAGCCAGAGGACAGGGTGGAGCACTGAAGCTTTCTTT
many	TRBV29-1	TRBJ2-5	NA	CSADRQQETQYF	TGCAGCGCAGACAGACAGCAAGAGACCCAGTACTTC
NA	TRBV7-9	TRBJ1-1	NA	CASSFLGGGLAGGFF	TGTGCCAGCAGCTTCCTAGGCGGCGGACTAGCGGGAGGTTTCTTT
many	TRBV10-3	TRBJ2-6	NA	CAISEKDSSGANVLTF	TGTGCCATCAGTGAGAAGGACAGCTCTGGGGCCAACGTCCTGACTTTC
NA	TRBV5-1	TRBJ1-2	TRBD1	CASSLATGGDNYGYTF	TGCGCCAGCAGCTTGGCTACAGGGGGCGATAACTATGGCTACACCTTC
many	TRBV19	TRBJ2-7	TRBD1	CASSTQGAGEQYF	TGTGCCAGTAGTACACAGGGGGCTGGGGAGCAGTACTTC
many	TRBV12-3/TRBV12-4	TRBJ1-6	TRBD1	CASSGTGGNSPLHF	TGTGCCAGCAGCGGGACAGGGGGTAATTCACCCCTCCACTTT
NA	TRBV7-9	TRBJ2-5	NA	CASSLAIGAVETQYF	TGTGCCAGCAGCTTAGCGATTGGGGCAGTCGAGACCCAGTACTTC
many	TRBV10-3	TRBJ1-2	NA	CAISVFAARADYYGYTF	TGTGCCATCAGTGTATTCGCGGCCAGAGCGGATTACTATGGCTACACCTTC
many	TRBV7-2	TRBJ2-7	TRBD1	CASSVTGTGGYEQYF	TGTGCCAGCAGCGTAACCGGGACAGGGGGTTACGAGCAGTACTTC
few	TRBV4-1	TRBJ1-6	NA	CASSQDMGSPLHF	TGCGCCAGCAGCCAAGATATGGGCTCACCCCTCCACTTT
NA	TRBV28	TRBJ2-2	TRBD1	CASSSPGQGVTGELFF	TGTGCCAGCAGTAGTCCGGGACAGGGGGTAACCGGGGAGCTGTTTTTT
many	TRBV4-1	TRBJ1-2	NA	CASSQESAAAGGYTF	TGCGCCAGCAGCCAAGAGAGCGCGGCAGCCGGCGGCTACACCTTC
NA	TRBV7-9	TRBJ2-5	TRBD1	CASSSGTGDGEAQYF	TGTGCCAGCAGCTCCGGGACAGGGGATGGTGAGGCCCAGTACTTC
many	TRBV5-8	TRBJ1-5	NA	CASSAGPNQPQHF	TGTGCCAGCAGCGCAGGGCCGAATCAGCCCCAGCATTTT
NA	TRBV7-3	TRBJ2-3	TRBD1	CASSRPTGETDTQYF	TGTGCCAGCAGCCGACCGACAGGGGAAACAGATACGCAGTATTTT
many	TRBV2	TRBJ1-2	NA	CASSELKQPSANYGYTF	TGTGCCAGCAGTGAATTAAAACAGCCCTCAGCTAACTATGGCTACACCTTC
NA	TRBV3-1	TRBJ2-7	NA	CASSQVSGAEQYF	TGTGCCAGCAGCCAAGTGTCGGGGGCCGAGCAGTACTTC
NA	TRBV19	TRBJ2-1	TRBD2	CASSISGTSGRARDEQFF	TGTGCCAGTAGTATCTCCGGGACTAGCGGGAGGGCCAGGGATGAGCAGTTCTTC
NA	TRBV5-1	TRBJ2-3	TRBD2	CASSLVGLAGNTDTQYF	TGCGCCAGCAGCTTGGTGGGGCTAGCGGGAAACACAGATACGCAGTATTTT
once	TRBV20-1	TRBJ2-7	TRBD1	CSAGGDRGTTGEYF	TGCAGTGCGGGAGGGGACAGGGGCACGACCGGGGAGTACTTC
NA	TRBV19	TRBJ2-6	NA	CASSIHLISGANVLTF	TGTGCCAGTAGTATCCACCTTATCTCTGGGGCCAACGTCCTGACTTTC
few	TRBV11-2	TRBJ1-1	NA	CASSLVPSEAFF	TGTGCCAGCAGCTTAGTTCCCAGCGAAGCTTTCTTT
NA	TRBV5-1	TRBJ1-2	TRBD1	CASSPQGDRGLEYGYTF	TGCGCCAGCAGCCCGCAAGGGGACAGGGGGCTCGAGTATGGCTACACCTTC
few	TRBV4-2	TRBJ1-4	NA	CASSQERGLGNEKLFF	TGTGCCAGCAGCCAAGAGAGGGGTTTAGGTAATGAAAAACTGTTTTTT
NA	TRBV12-3/TRBV12-4	TRBJ2-7	NA	CASSQTYGQYF	TGTGCCAGCAGTCAAACCTACGGGCAGTACTTC
NA	TRBV11-1	TRBJ2-3	NA	CASSYRHREADTRYF	TGTGCCAGCAGCTACCGGCACAGGGAGGCAGATACGCGGTATTTT
NA	TRBV7-6	TRBJ1-5	TRBD1	CASTMGTGDNEHF	TGTGCCAGCACCATGGGGACAGGGGACAATGAGCATTTT
NA	TRBV2	TRBJ1-5	NA	CASSERGGAEQPQHF	TGTGCCAGCAGTGAACGCGGGGGCGCAGAACAGCCCCAGCATTTT
few	TRBV9	TRBJ2-3	NA	CASTVTSGGSTDTQYF	TGTGCCAGCACCGTCACCTCCGGAGGTAGTACAGATACGCAGTATTTT
few	TRBV5-5	TRBJ1-1	NA	CASSGAGVPTAFF	TGTGCCAGCAGTGGGGCGGGGGTTCCAACAGCTTTCTTT
NA	TRBV7-8	TRBJ1-5	NA	CASSVRGDQPQHF	TGTGCCAGCAGTGTACGGGGGGATCAGCCCCAGCATTTT
NA	TRBV20-1	TRBJ2-7	NA	CSAGGADTQYF	TGCAGTGCGGGGGGCGCGGATACGCAGTACTTC
NA	TRBV6-5	TRBJ1-2	NA	CASSPQKWSYGYTF	TGTGCCAGCAGTCCACAGAAATGGAGCTATGGCTACACCTTC
NA	TRBV4-1	TRBJ2-2	NA	CASSQDTTVTGELFF	TGCGCCAGCAGCCAAGATACGACTGTCACCGGGGAGCTGTTTTTT
NA	TRBV30	TRBJ1-1	NA	CAWGTVMASEAFF	TGTGCCTGGGGCACAGTTATGGCCTCTGAAGCTTTCTTT
NA	TRBV5-1	TRBJ2-1	NA	CASSLAGLARNEQFF	TGCGCCAGCAGCTTGGCAGGGCTGGCCCGCAATGAGCAGTTCTTC
NA	TRBV20-1	TRBJ2-5	TRBD2	CNARAGPETQYF	TGCAATGCTAGAGCGGGACCAGAGACCCAGTACTTC
many	TRBV20-1	TRBJ1-1	TRBD1	CSAHTTGAWTEAFF	TGCAGTGCTCACACGACAGGGGCGTGGACTGAAGCTTTCTTT
few	TRBV30	TRBJ2-7	NA	CAWSGRYEQYF	TGTGCCTGGAGTGGACGGTACGAGCAGTACTTC
many	TRBV9	TRBJ1-1	NA	CASSVSPGGTEAFF	TGTGCCAGCAGCGTCTCTCCAGGTGGCACTGAAGCTTTCTTT
NA	TRBV5-1	TRBJ1-1	TRBD1	CASSLGWTGDAFF	TGCGCCAGCAGCTTGGGGTGGACAGGGGATGCTTTCTTT
NA	TRBV7-2	TRBJ2-7	TRBD1	CASSQDPRGSYEQYF	TGTGCCAGCAGCCAAGACCCCAGGGGGTCCTACGAGCAGTACTTC
NA	TRBV6-6	TRBJ1-5	TRBD1	CASSYSPGQGDRPQHF	TGTGCCAGCAGTTACTCTCCGGGACAGGGGGACCGACCCCAGCATTTT
once	TRBV7-3	TRBJ2-7	TRBD1	CASSYPRDRGQREQYF	TGTGCCAGCAGTTACCCCCGGGACAGGGGGCAGAGGGAGCAGTACTTC